This passage covers 14 T cell receptor beta chains from one sample sequenced in a study of vaccination and CD4 T cells after COVID-19. Treatment reported: roughly 11-day PBMC culture with coronavirus spike peptide pools or control peptides (ViraFEST assay). Researchers used the Oncomine TCR Beta short-read assay to sequence DNA from cultured CD4+ T cells. TCRdb ran MiXCR on the PCR reads and lists one entry per CDR3 protein. The repertoire has 14,000 to 15,000 distinct CDR3 sequences, roughly 73% of them found once; the top ten carry approximately 10%. These receptors have no identified antigens. The sample was CD4+ T cells from blood, cultured in vitro. All receptors derive from a human donor who had recovered from COVID-19.

This sequence joins TRBV19 and TRBJ2-3, with D unclear. This CDR3 contains 16 residues. Germline CDR1 reads LNHDA; CDR2 reads SQIVND (reference sequence). Trimming stripped 5 bases from V and 7 bases from J, with 22 bases between. For the CDR3, the DNA is TGTGCCAGTAGTCTCCTCGGTCCTGCTGGTGGAAATACGCAGTATTTT. Protein sequence: CASSLLGPAGGNTQYF.

This clonotype was counted only a few times. The chain combines TRBV20-1 with TRBJ1-2; possibly TRBD1 for D (5 bases). V lost 1 base, J lost 7 bases, and 16 bases lay in between. Germline lookup yields CDR1 DFQATT and CDR2 SNEGSKA (reference sequence). The CDR3 is made up of 14 amino acids. The CDR3 region has the DNA TGCAGTGCTAGAGCTCTTGCTGGAGGGACTGGCTACACCTTC. Translated, it gives CSARALAGGTGYTF.

V gene TRBV6-1 combines with J gene TRBJ1-5; no clear D gene. The CDR3 is made up of 14 amino acids. The germline gives CDR1 MNHNS, CDR2 SASEGT. Trimming removed 6 bases from V and 3 bases from J, with 12 bases in between. In DNA form, the CDR3 reads TGTGCCAGCAGAGCAGGAAGCACCAATCAGCCCCAGCATTTT. It codes for CASRAGSTNQPQHF.

V usage is TRBV30 and J usage is TRBJ2-7; 12 bases are a match to TRBD2. V trimming: 1 base; J trimming: 2 bases; junction bases outside the gene matches: 6. This CDR3 is 16 amino acids long. Germline V gene data show CDR1 as GTSNPN and CDR2 as SVGIG (reference sequence). For the CDR3, the DNA is TGTGCCTGGAGTGCGACAGGACTAGCGGGAACCTACGAGCAGTACTTC. Its protein product is CAWSATGLAGTYEQYF.

This clonotype was found a few times. The chain combines TRBV12-3 or TRBV12-4 with TRBJ1-5; no definite D call. V was clipped by 4 bases and J by 5 bases, with 6 bases between them. This CDR3 comprises 12 residues. DNA of the CDR3: TGTGCCAGCAGTTCATTTTATCAGCCCCAGCATTTT. Its protein is CASSSFYQPQHF.

The J gene is TRBJ2-3, the V gene TRBV7-2; 7 bases line up with TRBD2. V lost 3 bases, J lost 3 bases, and 3 bases stayed unmatched. This CDR3 spans 14 amino acids. The germline V gene has CDR1 SGHTA and CDR2 FQGNSA. The CDR3 sequence is CASSLGGLTDTQYF. CDR3 bases: TGTGCCAGCAGCTTGGGAGGGTTGACAGATACGCAGTATTTT.

This clonotype is large in the sample. The rearrangement joins TRBV6-1 to TRBJ2-2, with 8 bases that match TRBD2. The V and J ends lost 6 bases and 4 bases, in that order; junction bases with no gene match: 4. Germline values: CDR1 MNHNS, CDR2 SASEGT. The CDR3 has 14 amino acids. Written as DNA, the CDR3 is TGTGCCAGCAGCAGACTAGCGACCACCGGGGAGCTGTTTTTT. It codes for CASSRLATTGELFF.

Concerning this clonotype: Its ends do not fully match the called genes, so a read error is possible. The rearrangement joins TRBV7-7 to TRBJ2-7, with D perhaps TRBD1 (6 bases). The germline V gene encodes CDR1 SSHAT and CDR2 FNYEAQ (reference sequence). The CDR3 is 13 residues long. This chain's CDR3 is CASSLGQGQQQYF. CDR3 DNA: TGTGCTAGCAGCTTAGGCCAGGGGCAGCAGCAGTACTTC.

The chain joins TRBV7-2 to TRBJ1-2, with D maybe TRBD1 (5 bases). The V end was cut by 5 bases, the J end by 0 bases, with 16 bases between. The CDR3 consists of 16 residues. The germline CDR1 and CDR2 sequences are SGHTA and FQGNSA. Written as DNA, the CDR3 is TGTGCCAGCAGCAAAAGGGTCGGGGCTGCTAACTATGGCTACACCTTC. Translating it yields CASSKRVGAANYGYTF.

Turning to this clonotype: The germline gene is not matched at one end of the junction; a read error may be the cause. V gene TRBV20-1 combines with J gene TRBJ1-6; 8 bases are shared with TRBD1. The length of the CDR3 is 15 residues. Germline loops: CDR1 DFQATT, CDR2 SNEGSKA (reference sequence). CDR3 DNA sequence: TGCAGTGCTAGAGCGCGGACAGGGTTTAATGCACCCCTCCACTTT. This sequence encodes CSARARTGFNAPLHF.

The chain is built from TRBV15 and TRBJ1-5; D remains unclear. Germline V lookup: CDR1 LNHNV, CDR2 YYDKDF (reference sequence). V was shortened by 1 base and J by 2 bases, with 12 bases between the two germline ends. The length of the CDR3 is 16 residues. CDR3 amino acids: CATSRGSQTGNQPQHF. CDR3 DNA: TGTGCCACCAGCAGAGGCTCGCAGACCGGCAATCAGCCCCAGCATTTT.

This rearrangement joins TRBV11-2 to TRBJ1-1; TRBD1 might be the D (5 bases). Per the germline V gene, CDR1 is SGHAT and CDR2 is FQNNGV. V was clipped by 2 bases and J by 5 bases, with 12 bases between them. CDR3 size: 14 residues. The CDR3, as DNA: TGTGCCAGCAGCTTAACGATCCAGGGTACTGAAGCTTTCTTT. Amino acid sequence: CASSLTIQGTEAFF.

The chain joins TRBV6-1 to TRBJ2-1; 10 positions agree with TRBD1. The CDR3 is 15 amino acids. The trim removed 6 bases at V and 2 bases at J, leaving 4 bases unmatched. Germline CDR1 is MNHNS and CDR2 is SASEGT. The CDR3 loop is CASSSDRGPYNEQFF. The CDR3 nucleotides read TGTGCCAGCAGCTCAGACAGGGGGCCCTACAATGAGCAGTTCTTC.

As DNA, the CDR3 is TGTGCCAGCAGTTTCAGCACAGATACGCAGTATTTT. Amino acids: CASSFSTDTQYF. The J gene is TRBJ2-3, the V gene TRBV12-3 or TRBV12-4; no definite D call. This CDR3 spans 12 amino acids. V lost 3 bases and J lost 0, with 1 base in between.